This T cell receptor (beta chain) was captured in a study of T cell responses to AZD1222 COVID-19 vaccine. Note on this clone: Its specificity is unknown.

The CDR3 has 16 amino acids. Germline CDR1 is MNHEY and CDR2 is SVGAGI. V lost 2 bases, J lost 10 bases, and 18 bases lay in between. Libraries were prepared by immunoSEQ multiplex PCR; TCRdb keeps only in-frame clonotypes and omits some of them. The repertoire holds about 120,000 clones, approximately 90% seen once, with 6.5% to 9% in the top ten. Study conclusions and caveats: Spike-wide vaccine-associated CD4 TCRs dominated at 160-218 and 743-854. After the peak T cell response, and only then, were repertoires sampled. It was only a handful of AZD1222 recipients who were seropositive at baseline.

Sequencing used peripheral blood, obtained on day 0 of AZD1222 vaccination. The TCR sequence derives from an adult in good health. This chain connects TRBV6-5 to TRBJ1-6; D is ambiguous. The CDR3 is CASSYGGGGVASPLHF. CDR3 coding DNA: TGTGCCAGCAGTTACGGTGGCGGAGGAGTAGCGTCACCCCTCCACTTT.